The clone carrying this T cell receptor (beta chain) showed up many times. The antigen is undetermined. The iRepertoire nested amplicon-rescue multiplex PCR amplified TCR alpha and beta CDR3s from RNA. Input was 100-400 ng of tissue mRNA or PBMC total RNA. MiXCR, applied by TCRdb to the multiplex PCR reads, yields one record per CDR3 protein. The table shows over 100,000 distinct CDR3 sequences, with 20% to 30% occurring only once. The data are from a study of glioma-infiltrating T cells. General study findings and limits: Only very few CDR3 sequences appeared in both tissue and blood. Gliomas, especially low-grade, showed above-expected tissue-blood divergence; non-neoplastic patients showed below.

The germline V and J ends were trimmed by 4 bases and 4 bases, with 18 bases remaining between them. CDR1 and CDR2 (germline): SEHNR, FQNEAQ (reference sequence). The CDR3 runs 16 residues. The source is a human donor with low-grade glioma or glioblastoma, undergoing nonglioma brain surgery, or in good health (not recorded which). The chain is built from TRBV7-9 and TRBJ2-3; no reliable D call. The source material was glioma tissue, nonneoplastic brain tissue, or PBMCs (not recorded which). In nucleotides, the CDR3 is TGTGCCAGCAGCTCGGGCCGCTCCCTTGGGCCAGATACGCAGTATTTT. It codes for CASSSGRSLGPDTQYF.